Listed below are T cell receptor beta chains from one sample, sequenced in a study of control samples from healthy donors and cancer patients. Here immunoSEQ multiplex PCR was the method, and the copy in TCRdb shows in-frame clones only, minus some. This sample yields roughly 130,000 clones, of which around 96% are seen a single time; about 3.5% belongs to the top ten. Sequencing was done on a sample of blood. All receptors derive from a man younger than 45 in good health. Each CDR3 is given with its conserved first and last residue. D genes are given only for firm matches. The size entry is marked missing in some rows and otherwise reads once, few, many or a size class.

NA,NA,TRBJ1-6,TRBV5-5,CASSLAPGQSNSPLHF,TGTGCCAGCAGCTTGGCCCCAGGACAGAGTAATTCACCCCTCCACTTT
NA,TRBD1,TRBJ1-5,TRBV24-1,CATSDSTGARQPQHF,TGTGCCACCAGTGATTCTACAGGGGCTCGGCAGCCCCAGCATTTT
NA,NA,TRBJ2-6,TRBV15,CATSDGNSGANVLTF,TGTGCCACCAGCGACGGCAACTCTGGGGCCAACGTCCTGACTTTC
NA,TRBD1,TRBJ2-7,TRBV5-6,CASSLARQGADEQYF,TGTGCCAGCAGCTTGGCTAGGCAGGGGGCCGACGAGCAGTACTTC
NA,TRBD2,TRBJ2-1,TRBV4-3,CASSQERGGSYNEQFF,TGCGCCAGCAGCCAAGAACGGGGGGGCTCCTACAATGAGCAGTTCTTC
NA,NA,TRBJ2-7,TRBV6-5,CASSPDRGSYEQYF,TGTGCCAGCAGTCCCGATAGGGGCTCCTACGAGCAGTACTTC
medium-sized,NA,TRBJ2-3,TRBV15,CATSRGGDTDTQYF,TGTGCCACCAGCAGAGGGGGTGACACAGATACGCAGTATTTT
NA,NA,TRBJ1-2,TRBV6-1,CASSEGWVGSYGYTF,TGTGCCAGCAGTGAAGGGTGGGTCGGTAGCTATGGCTACACCTTC
NA,NA,TRBJ2-3,TRBV9,CASSVGISSTDTQYF,TGTGCCAGCAGCGTAGGCATCTCTAGCACAGATACGCAGTATTTT
NA,TRBD2,TRBJ2-3,TRBV12-3/TRBV12-4,CASNSGGTQYF,TGTGCCAGCAATTCGGGGGGTACGCAGTATTTT
NA,TRBD1,TRBJ2-7,TRBV11-2,CASSFTGTASYEQYF,TGTGCCAGCAGCTTTACCGGGACAGCATCCTACGAGCAGTACTTC
NA,NA,TRBJ1-1,TRBV4-3,CASSQDRGGVETEAFF,TGCGCCAGCAGCCAAGATCGGGGCGGAGTGGAGACTGAAGCTTTCTTT
NA,NA,TRBJ1-1,TRBV6-1,CASSERQTGWERNTEAFF,TGTGCCAGCAGTGAAAGACAGACTGGGTGGGAACGGAACACTGAAGCTTTCTTT
NA,NA,TRBJ2-1,TRBV7-9,CASGRLGNEQFF,TGTGCCAGCGGACGACTGGGCAATGAGCAGTTCTTC
NA,NA,TRBJ2-7,TRBV30,CAWRPGGARVGQYF,TGTGCCTGGAGACCAGGGGGGGCGCGGGTCGGGCAGTACTTC
NA,TRBD2,TRBJ2-7,TRBV28,CASSYTSGSYEQYF,TGTGCCAGCAGTTACACTAGCGGAAGCTACGAGCAGTACTTC
NA,NA,TRBJ1-5,TRBV19,CASMAGEGYNQPQHF,TGTGCCAGTATGGCGGGGGAAGGATACAATCAGCCCCAGCATTTT